The next 8 T cell receptor beta chains were all read from a single sample in a study of T cells in Graves' hyperthyroidism and ophthalmopathy. TCR beta CDR3 regions were amplified from RNA. A first-round RT-PCR of the TCR CDR3 used the HTBI primer set. TCRdb analysed the multiplex PCR reads with MiXCR anew, one entry per CDR3 protein. The data contain some 580,000 distinct CDR3 sequences, roughly a sixth of them singletons. Source material: blood. These receptors came from a woman in her 40s with Graves' ophthalmopathy.

The chain carries TRBV7-9 and TRBJ1-1; D is unresolved. Trimming cost V 5 bases and J 11 bases, with 24 bases left between them. Germline assignment: CDR1 SEHNR and CDR2 FQNEAQ (reference sequence). The CDR3 has 15 residues. CDR3 residues: CASSDDEVLTLGAFF. The CDR3 DNA follows: TGTGCCAGCAGCGACGATGAGGTTTTAACCCTCGGGGCTTTCTTT.

This clonotype was observed a handful of times. The CDR3: CASSQRGPTEAFF. The CDR3 DNA sequence: TGTGCCAGCAGCCAACGGGGACCTACTGAAGCTTTCTTT. The chain recombines TRBV14 with TRBJ1-1; perhaps TRBD1 as D (5 bases). The CDR3 consists of 13 residues. Trimming took 2 bases from V and 5 from J, leaving 9 bases between them. Germline lookup yields CDR1 SGHDN and CDR2 FVKESK.

This clonotype was counted at least ten times. The rearrangement joins TRBV12-3 or TRBV12-4 to TRBJ1-2, with D uncertain. V was pared by 5 bases and J by 6 bases, with 16 bases between. The CDR3 is made up of 14 amino acids. CDR3 sequence (DNA): TGTGCCAGCAGTGGCCTAGGAAGGATGGATGGCTACACCTTC. Its translation: CASSGLGRMDGYTF.

This clonotype was recorded a few times. V and J are TRBV28 and TRBJ2-1, with 9 bases aligning to TRBD1. The length of the CDR3 is 18 residues. V shed 2 bases, J shed 9 bases, and the junction held 17 bases outside the gene matches. CDR1 and CDR2 from the germline V gene are MDHEN and SYDVKM. CDR3 residues: CASSLSVIRSGQGSEQFF. The CDR3 region has the DNA TGTGCCAGCAGTTTAAGCGTTATTAGGTCTGGACAGGGGAGTGAGCAGTTCTTC.

The sample holds a few counts of this clonotype. The chain recombines TRBV2 with TRBJ1-5; 7 bases align to TRBD1. The CDR3 is 15 amino acids. V shed 3 bases and J 4 bases; nucleotides not matched to a gene: 6. The germline CDR1 and CDR2 sequences are SNHLY and FYNNEI. The CDR3 DNA is TGTGCCAGCAGTGATTACAGGGGAGAGAATCAGCCCCAGCATTTT. Amino acid sequence: CASSDYRGENQPQHF.

This sequence joins TRBV6-1 and TRBJ1-3, with D possibly matching TRBD1 (6 bases). V was trimmed by 5 bases and J by 0 bases, leaving 11 bases between them. There are 15 residues in the CDR3. CDR1 and CDR2 from the germline V gene are MNHNS and SASEGT. CDR3 protein: CASSRGGLSGNTIYF. The CDR3 bases are TGTGCCAGCAGTCGCGGGGGGCTCTCTGGAAACACCATATATTTT.

In its sample, this clonotype was seen many times. V usage is TRBV12-3 or TRBV12-4 and J usage is TRBJ1-6; D unclear. Deletions cut 0 bases from V and 6 bases from J, with 9 bases between. The CDR3 contains 15 residues. CDR3 loop: CASSLALRSNSPLHF. CDR3 nucleotide sequence: TGTGCCAGCAGTTTAGCGTTGAGGAGTAATTCACCCCTCCACTTT.

This clonotype was detected ten times or more. This chain connects TRBV7-8 to TRBJ2-3; D uncertain. Germline values: CDR1 SGHVS, CDR2 FQNEAQ. V was trimmed by 1 base and J by 7 bases, leaving 6 bases between them. The CDR3 spans 12 residues. The CDR3 DNA reads as TGTGCCAGCAGCTTAGGGATTAATACGCAGTATTTT. It encodes CASSLGINTQYF.